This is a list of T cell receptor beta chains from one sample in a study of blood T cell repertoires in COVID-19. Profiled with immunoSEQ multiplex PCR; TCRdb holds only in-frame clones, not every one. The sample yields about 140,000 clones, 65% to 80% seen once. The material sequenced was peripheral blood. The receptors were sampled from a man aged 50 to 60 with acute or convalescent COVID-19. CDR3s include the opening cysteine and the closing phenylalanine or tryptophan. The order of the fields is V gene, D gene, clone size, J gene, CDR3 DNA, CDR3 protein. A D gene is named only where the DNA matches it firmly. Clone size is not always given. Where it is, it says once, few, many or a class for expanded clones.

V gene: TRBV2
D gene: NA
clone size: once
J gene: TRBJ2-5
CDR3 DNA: TGTGCCAGCAGTCGACTTATCGGGGAGACCCAGTACTTC
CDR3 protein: CASSRLIGETQYF

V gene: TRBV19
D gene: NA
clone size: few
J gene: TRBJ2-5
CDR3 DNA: TGTGCCAGTAGTTTGGCGGGGACCCAGTACTTC
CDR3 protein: CASSLAGTQYF

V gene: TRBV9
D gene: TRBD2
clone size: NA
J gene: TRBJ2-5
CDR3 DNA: TGTGCCAGCAGCGTAGAAGCGGGAGGCCGTCTGGAGACCCAGTACTTC
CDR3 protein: CASSVEAGGRLETQYF

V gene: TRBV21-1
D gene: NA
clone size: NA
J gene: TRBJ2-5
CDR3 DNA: TGTGCCAGCAGCAAAATCTGGGCGGGGGGCCGTAAAGAGACCCAGTACTTC
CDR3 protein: CASSKIWAGGRKETQYF

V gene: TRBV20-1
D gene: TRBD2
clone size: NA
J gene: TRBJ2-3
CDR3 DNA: TGCAGTGCTAGTCCCACCGTTCCGACTAGCGGGGGGCCCCTCTTCACAGATACGCAGTATTTT
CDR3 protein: CSASPTVPTSGGPLFTDTQYF

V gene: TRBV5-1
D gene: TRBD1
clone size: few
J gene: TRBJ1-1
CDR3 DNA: TGCGCCAGCAGCGTTGGACAGGGTTCGGGCACTGAAGCTTTCTTT
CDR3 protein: CASSVGQGSGTEAFF

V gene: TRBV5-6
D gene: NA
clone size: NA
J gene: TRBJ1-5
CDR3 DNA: TGTGCCAGCAGCTCTAGACAGAGCAATCAGCCCCAGCATTTT
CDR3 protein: CASSSRQSNQPQHF

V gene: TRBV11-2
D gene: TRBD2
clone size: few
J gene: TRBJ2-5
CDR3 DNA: TGTGCCAGCAGCCTTACTAGCGGGGGGATAGAGACCCAGTACTTC
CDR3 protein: CASSLTSGGIETQYF

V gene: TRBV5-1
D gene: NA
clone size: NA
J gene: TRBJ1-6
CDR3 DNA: TGCGCCAGCAGCTGGGGGGGGGAGGACCCCAATTCACCCCTCCACTTT
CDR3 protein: CASSWGGEDPNSPLHF

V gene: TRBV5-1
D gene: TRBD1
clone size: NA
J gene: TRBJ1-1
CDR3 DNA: TGCGCCAGCAGCCCTGGACAGGGCATGAACACTGAAGCTTTCTTT
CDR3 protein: CASSPGQGMNTEAFF

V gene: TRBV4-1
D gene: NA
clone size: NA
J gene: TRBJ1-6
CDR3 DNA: TGCGCCAGCAGCCAAGATGCGGACAAAGCGTCGACACCCCTCCACTTT
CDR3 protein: CASSQDADKASTPLHF

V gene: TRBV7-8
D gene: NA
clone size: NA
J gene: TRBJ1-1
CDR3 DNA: TGTGCCAGCAGCTTATTAGGGGGGGCACAGAACACTGAAGCTTTCTTT
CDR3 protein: CASSLLGGAQNTEAFF

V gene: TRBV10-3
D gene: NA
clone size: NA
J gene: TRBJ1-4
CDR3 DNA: TGTGCCATCAGTGAGAACAGGGTTTCAACTAATGAAAAACTGTTTTTT
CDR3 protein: CAISENRVSTNEKLFF

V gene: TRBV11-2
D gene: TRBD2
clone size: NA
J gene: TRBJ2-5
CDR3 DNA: TGTGCCAGCAGCTTATCGACTAGCGGGGGGACAACCCAAGAGACCCAGTACTTC
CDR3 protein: CASSLSTSGGTTQETQYF

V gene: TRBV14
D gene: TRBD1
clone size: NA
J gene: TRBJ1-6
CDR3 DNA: TGTGCCAGCAGCCAAGGACAGGGACGGGGTTCACCCCTCCACTTT
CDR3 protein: CASSQGQGRGSPLHF

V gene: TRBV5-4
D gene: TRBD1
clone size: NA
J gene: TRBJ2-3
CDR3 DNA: TGTGCCAGCAGCTCAACAGGGGGCGCGCAGTATTTT
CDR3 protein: CASSSTGGAQYF

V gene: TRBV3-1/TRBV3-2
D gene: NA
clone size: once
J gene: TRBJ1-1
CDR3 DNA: TGTGCCAGCAGCCAAGGGCAGGCTGAAGCTTTCTTT
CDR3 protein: CASSQGQAEAFF

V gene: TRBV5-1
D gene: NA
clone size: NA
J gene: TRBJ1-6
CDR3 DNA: TGCGCCAGCAGCTTGGAGGAGGGTAAGGGGTATTCACCCCTCCACTTT
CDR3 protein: CASSLEEGKGYSPLHF

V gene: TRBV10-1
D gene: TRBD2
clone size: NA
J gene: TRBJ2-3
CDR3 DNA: TGCGCCAGCAGTGAGTCGACTCGGGTCGGGGGGAACACAGATACGCAGTATTTT
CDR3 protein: CASSESTRVGGNTDTQYF

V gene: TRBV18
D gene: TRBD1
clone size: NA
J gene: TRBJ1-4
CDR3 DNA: TGTGCCAGTTCCCCGGACAGGGTTAATGAAAAACTGTTTTTT
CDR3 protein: CASSPDRVNEKLFF

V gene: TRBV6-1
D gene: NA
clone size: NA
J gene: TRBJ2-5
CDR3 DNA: TGTGCCAGCAGTGAAGGGGGCCTTGGGGAGACCCAGTACTTC
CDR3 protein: CASSEGGLGETQYF

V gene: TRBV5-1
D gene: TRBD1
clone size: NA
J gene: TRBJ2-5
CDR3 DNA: TGCGCCAGCAGCTTGGCCGGGACAGGGGTCATTGAGACCCAGTACTTC
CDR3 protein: CASSLAGTGVIETQYF

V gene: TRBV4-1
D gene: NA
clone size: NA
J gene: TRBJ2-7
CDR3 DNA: TGCGCCAGCAGCCAAGTCATCAGGGACGAGCAGTACTTC
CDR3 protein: CASSQVIRDEQYF

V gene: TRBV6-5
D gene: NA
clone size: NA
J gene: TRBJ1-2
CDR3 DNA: TGTGCCAGCAGTTACTCGATCCAGGGGTCTTTATATGGCTACACCTTC
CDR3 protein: CASSYSIQGSLYGYTF

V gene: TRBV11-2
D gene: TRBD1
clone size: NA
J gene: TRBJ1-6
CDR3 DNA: TGTGCCAGCACCTTCATGGACAGGGTTAATTCACCCCTCCACTTT
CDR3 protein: CASTFMDRVNSPLHF

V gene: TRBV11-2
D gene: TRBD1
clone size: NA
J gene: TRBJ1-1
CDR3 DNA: TGTGCCAGCAGCTTACTAGCGGGGACAGGTCGTGGTGAAGCTTTCTTT
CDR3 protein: CASSLLAGTGRGEAFF

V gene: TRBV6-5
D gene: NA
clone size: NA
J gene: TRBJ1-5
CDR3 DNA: TGTGCCAGCAGTTCGCAGGCCAATCAGCCCCAGCATTTT
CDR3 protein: CASSSQANQPQHF